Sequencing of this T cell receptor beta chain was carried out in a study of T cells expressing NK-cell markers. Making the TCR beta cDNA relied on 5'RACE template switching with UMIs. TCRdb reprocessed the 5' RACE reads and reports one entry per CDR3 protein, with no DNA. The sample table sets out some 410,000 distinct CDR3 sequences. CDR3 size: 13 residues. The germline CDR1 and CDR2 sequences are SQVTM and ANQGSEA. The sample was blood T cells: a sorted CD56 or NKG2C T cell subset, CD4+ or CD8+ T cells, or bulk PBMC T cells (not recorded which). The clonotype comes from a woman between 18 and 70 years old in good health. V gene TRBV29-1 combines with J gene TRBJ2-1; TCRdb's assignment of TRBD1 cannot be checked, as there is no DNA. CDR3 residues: CSVENRGTGEQFF.